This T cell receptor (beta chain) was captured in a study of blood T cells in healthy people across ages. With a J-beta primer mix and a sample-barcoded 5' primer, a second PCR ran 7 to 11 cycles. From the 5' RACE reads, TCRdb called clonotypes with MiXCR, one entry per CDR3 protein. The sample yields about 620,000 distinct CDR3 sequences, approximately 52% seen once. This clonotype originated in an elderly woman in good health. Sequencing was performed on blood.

The CDR3: CASSPNSAGGYNEQYF. The DNA for the CDR3 is TGTGCCAGCAGCCCTAACTCAGCGGGAGGCTACAATGAGCAGTACTTC. The rearrangement links TRBV4-2 to TRBJ2-5; 9 nucleotides agree with TRBD2. Germline assignment: CDR1 LGHNA and CDR2 YNFKEQ. The CDR3 has 16 amino acids. The trim removed 4 bases at V and 11 bases at J, leaving 17 bases unmatched.